This T cell receptor beta chain was sequenced during a study of T-cell memory formation after mild COVID-19. Study overall: TCR clusters were mostly donor specific. Study-level results: The authors did not confirm SARS-CoV-2 specificity of second-wave clones peaking day 37. Pre-infection memory already had some responding clones, implying cross-reactive memory joined.

TCR alpha and TCR beta cDNA libraries carrying sample barcodes and UMIs were produced by 5'RACE using constant-segment primers. TCRdb fed the 5' RACE reads into MiXCR, producing one record per CDR3 protein. The table records 350,000 to 400,000 distinct CDR3 sequences, over 20% of them present only once. A word on this clonotype: Its cognate antigen is unknown.

The junction had 5 bases not matched to a gene; V was cut back by 2 bases and J by 6 bases. The CDR3 is made up of 16 amino acids. Germline V gene sequence: CDR1 SGHTA, CDR2 FQGTGA. This receptor was identified in an adult woman who had mild COVID-19 (a few samples of this study predate the infection). Cell type and time point are not known. The V call is TRBV7-3, the J call TRBJ2-1; 12 nucleotides line up with TRBD2. Source material: PBMCs or a T cell subset sorted from them (not recorded which). In DNA form, the CDR3 reads TGTGCCAGCAGCTTAGCCCTAGCGGGGGGGGGCAATGAGCAGTTCTTC. This codes for CASSLALAGGGNEQFF.